This is a list of T cell receptor beta chains from one sample in a study of blood T cell repertoires in COVID-19. Assay used: immunoSEQ multiplex PCR; TCRdb lists only in-frame clones, some missing. The sample holds around 300,000 clones, 65% to 85% seen once. The sample comprised peripheral blood. The receptors here all came from a man in his thirties or forties with active or convalescent COVID-19. Each CDR3 is given with its conserved first and last residue. D genes are given only for firm matches. Rows may omit the clone size; those that give it use once, few, many or a size class.

J gene	V gene	clone size	D gene	CDR3 DNA	CDR3 protein
TRBJ1-2	TRBV15	-	TRBD1	TGTGCCACCAGCAGAGTAACAGGGGGCCCGGATGGCTACACCTTC	CATSRVTGGPDGYTF
TRBJ2-7	TRBV11-2	-	TRBD1	TGTGCCAGCAGCAACCCGACAGGGGGCAGCTACGAGCAGTACTTC	CASSNPTGGSYEQYF
TRBJ1-6	TRBV21-1	-	-	TGTGCCAGCAGCTCACGTGAGGACAGGGGGCAATTGGAAGTATCCTATAATTCACCCCTCCACTTT	CASSSREDRGQLEVSYNSPLHF
TRBJ1-4	TRBV6-5	-	-	TGTGCCAGCAAAATATCTAGCGATGAAAAACTGTTTTTT	CASKISSDEKLFF
TRBJ1-5	TRBV7-9	once	TRBD1	TGTGCCAGCAGCACAACAGGGGGCCATCAGCCCCAGCATTTT	CASSTTGGHQPQHF
TRBJ1-4	TRBV7-6	few	-	TGTGCCAGCAGCTTGGGGGGAGGTGGAGAAAAACTGTTTTTT	CASSLGGGGEKLFF
TRBJ2-1	TRBV6-2/TRBV6-3	-	TRBD2	TGTGCCAGCAGTAGGACTAGTTCGGCCTACAATGAGCAGTTCTTC	CASSRTSSAYNEQFF
TRBJ2-2	TRBV7-7	once	TRBD1	TGTGCCAGCAGCTCACAGGGGGCGTCCGGGGAGCTGTTTTTT	CASSSQGASGELFF
TRBJ1-1	TRBV25-1	once	-	TGTGCCAGCAGTGCATTTCGGCGGACTGAAGCTTTCTTT	CASSAFRRTEAFF
TRBJ1-2	TRBV10-3	-	-	TGTGCCATCAGTGAGGTGACAGCCGATAACTATGGCTACACCTTC	CAISEVTADNYGYTF
TRBJ2-3	TRBV7-9	-	TRBD2	TGTGCCAGCAGCTTAGTCGGGGGGTCAGATACGCAGTATTTT	CASSLVGGSDTQYF
TRBJ2-1	TRBV7-3	-	-	TGTGCCAGCAGCTTAACCCTCGGCAATGAGCAGTTCTTC	CASSLTLGNEQFF
TRBJ2-5	TRBV30	-	TRBD2	TGTGCCTGGAGTGTGGGGACTAGCATCGAGACCCAGTACTTC	CAWSVGTSIETQYF
TRBJ2-7	TRBV7-9	-	-	TGTGCCAGCAGCTTAGGGACAAGCAGACCCAACGAGCAGTACTTC	CASSLGTSRPNEQYF
TRBJ1-6	TRBV30	-	-	TGTGCCGGGGGCCTGGGCAATTCACCCCTCCACTTT	CAGGLGNSPLHF
TRBJ1-5	TRBV28	-	-	TGTGCCAGCAGTTTATGGAACAGACCCGAGTGGCCCCAGCATTTT	CASSLWNRPEWPQHF
TRBJ2-1	TRBV5-5	-	TRBD2	TGTGCCAGCAGCCCGATCCTCAGCGGGGCGTTCACCTACAATGAGCAGTTCTTC	CASSPILSGAFTYNEQFF
TRBJ2-1	TRBV4-3	-	TRBD2	TGCGCCAGCAGCCAAGGGCTAGCGGGACCCGGTGAGCAGTTCTTC	CASSQGLAGPGEQFF
TRBJ1-3	TRBV6-5	-	-	TGTGCCAGCAGGGAGGATTTTGGAAACACCATATATTTT	CASREDFGNTIYF
TRBJ1-6	TRBV18	-	-	TGTGCCAGCTCACCAGGGGCGTCCTATAATTCACCCCTCCACTTT	CASSPGASYNSPLHF
TRBJ1-1	TRBV14	-	-	TGTGCCAGCAGCCAAGAGGTGGGCCCTGAAGCTTTCTTT	CASSQEVGPEAFF
TRBJ2-7	TRBV4-3	-	TRBD2	TGCGCCAGCAGCCAAGATTTCCCCGGGACTAGCGGGAGCTACGAGCAGTACTTC	CASSQDFPGTSGSYEQYF